This paragraph covers one T cell receptor beta chain sequence. What it recognizes is unknown. This sample stems from a study of T cells in localized non-small cell lung cancer. Germline V gives CDR1 MNHEY, CDR2 SVGAGI. The V end was cut by 8 bases, the J end by 6 bases, with 14 bases between. The CDR3 loop spans 13 amino acids. General study results and limits: Only one tumor region was sequenced, so heterogeneity remains possible.

The assay was immunoSEQ multiplex PCR, and TCRdb's table has in-frame clones only and misses some. This table holds tens of thousands of clones, 85% to 90% found once. The sequence was collected from a woman aged 35 to 70 with stage I squamous cell lung carcinoma. The sequences come from peripheral blood, collected before any cancer treatment. The rearrangement uses TRBV6-5 and TRBJ2-1; D uncertain. CDR3 DNA: TGTGCCAGCCAGACGACGGCGGCCAATGAGCAGTTCTTC. Protein sequence: CASQTTAANEQFF.